Below are 24 T cell receptor beta chains sequenced from a single sample in a study of CD8+ T cells in alopecia areata. Samples from alopecia areata patients were lesional scalp punch biopsies and peripheral blood. Reverse transcribed after extraction, RNA yielded cDNA as the sequencing template. Clones were sequenced by immunoSEQ multiplex PCR, and TCRdb holds only the in-frame ones, with some missing. The data show about 7,900 clones, around 55% seen once. The specimen was skin, collected at week 0. These receptors were collected from a human donor with alopecia areata.

This chain uses TRBV6-1 with TRBJ2-4; D is ambiguous. Germline V gene data show CDR1 as MNHNS and CDR2 as SASEGT. The CDR3 runs 15 residues. V shed 6 bases and J shed 1 base, with 13 bases lying between them. The CDR3 bases are TGTGCCAGCAGATCTGAAGGTGGGGCCAAAAACATTCAGTACTTC. Translating gives CASRSEGGAKNIQYF.

This clone was seen only once. V usage is TRBV18 and J usage is TRBJ2-6, with D unresolved. Trimming cost V 10 bases and J 0 bases, with 4 bases left between them. The CDR3 extends over 12 amino acids. CDR1 is KGHSH and CDR2 is LQKENI in the germline V gene. The CDR3 DNA reads TGTGCCACCCACTCTGGGGCCAACGTCCTGACTTTC. Its translation is CATHSGANVLTF.

The V gene is TRBV6-5, the J gene TRBJ2-3; 13 positions agree with TRBD2. V lost 2 bases to trimming and J lost 2 bases; unmatched junction nucleotides: 1. This CDR3 is 16 amino acids long. Germline CDR1 is MNHEY and CDR2 is SVGAGI. The CDR3 loop reads CASSYGTSGTTDTQYF. The CDR3 coding sequence is TGTGCCAGCAGTTACGGGACTAGCGGGACCACAGATACGCAGTATTTT.

This clone was observed a few times. This rearrangement joins TRBV19 to TRBJ1-2; a possible D gene is TRBD1 (6 bases). V was cut by 6 bases and J by 8 bases, with 10 bases left in between. The CDR3 consists of 11 residues. The germline gives CDR1 LNHDA, CDR2 SQIVND (reference sequence). Here the CDR3 reads CASRRTEGYTF. In DNA form, the CDR3 reads TGTGCCAGTAGGAGGACAGAAGGCTACACCTTC.

J is TRBJ2-1 and V is TRBV28; 9 bases align to TRBD2. The CDR3 loop spans 18 amino acids. Per germline, CDR1 MDHEN and CDR2 SYDVKM. J was trimmed by 0 bases and V by 3 bases; bases with no gene match: 9. The CDR3 DNA is TGTGCCAGCAGTTTTTGGCGAGCGGGAGGATCCTCCTACAATGAGCAGTTCTTC. Protein: CASSFWRAGGSSYNEQFF. The variable domain in full, with the rest retrieved from reference TRBV28 and TRBJ2-1, is DVKVTQSSRYLVKRTGEKVFLECVQDMDHENMFWYRQDPGLGLRLIYFSYDVKMKEKGDIPEGYSVSREKKERFSLILESASTNQTSMYLCASSFWRAGGSSYNEQFFGPGTRLTVL.

This clone was picked up a small number of times. This chain joins TRBV30 and TRBJ2-7; 7 positions match TRBD2. J was trimmed by 1 base and V by 2 bases; bases with no gene match: 14. CDR1 and CDR2 (germline): GTSNPN, SVGIG (reference sequence). The CDR3 has 17 amino acids. CDR3 region: CAWSLGRLALSSYEQYF. DNA of the CDR3: TGTGCCTGGAGTCTCGGGAGGTTGGCACTCTCGTCCTACGAGCAGTACTTC.

The chain links TRBV27 to TRBJ2-7; 9 positions match TRBD1. The V gene's germline CDR1 is MNHEY and CDR2 SMNVEV (reference sequence). V lost 6 bases, J lost 1 base, and 7 bases stayed unmatched. There are 15 residues in the CDR3. CDR3 region: CASRWTGESSYEQYF. CDR3 bases: TGTGCCAGCAGGTGGACAGGGGAATCTTCCTACGAGCAGTACTTC.

The V gene is TRBV2, the J gene TRBJ2-3; TRBD2 aligns across 8 bases. This CDR3 has 17 residues. Germline-derived CDR1 and CDR2 are SNHLY and FYNNEI. The trim removed 4 bases at V and 0 bases at J, leaving 9 bases unmatched. In DNA form, the CDR3 reads TGTGCCAGCAGTGGCCCGACTAGCGTCGCTAGCACAGATACGCAGTATTTT. Translation gives CASSGPTSVASTDTQYF. The whole variable domain, remainder taken from reference TRBV2 and TRBJ2-3, is EPEVTQTPSHQVTQMGQEVILRCVPISNHLYFYWYRQILGQKVEFLVSFYNNEISEKSEIFDDQFSVERPDGSNFTLKIRSTKLEDSAMYFCASSGPTSVASTDTQYFGPGTRLTVL.

The rearrangement uses TRBV4-3 and TRBJ1-2; tentative D call: TRBD1 (6 bases). The CDR3 has 14 amino acids. Trimming cost V 0 bases and J 6 bases, with 11 bases left between them. Germline CDR1 and CDR2: LGHNA and YSLEER. CDR3 sequence: CASSQELQGHGYTF. The CDR3 DNA reads as TGCGCCAGCAGCCAAGAGTTACAGGGACATGGCTACACCTTC.

The table lists this clone with a few counts. A junction boundary mismatches the germline segment, possibly from a read error. The DNA of the CDR3 is TGCGCCAGCAGCTTGCTACCCTACGAGCAGTACTTC. This encodes CASSLLPYEQYF. The chain uses TRBV5-4 and TRBJ2-7; D remains ambiguous. The CDR3 is 12 residues long. Germline V lookup: CDR1 SGHNT, CDR2 YYREEE (reference sequence).

CDR3 protein: CASSLGETYNEQFF. The CDR3 DNA sequence: TGTGCCAGCAGCTTGGGGGAAACCTACAATGAGCAGTTCTTC. The rearrangement joins TRBV11-3 to TRBJ2-1; tentatively, D is TRBD1 or TRBD2 (5 bases each). This CDR3 has 14 residues. Trimming took off 3 bases at V and 2 bases at J, with 8 bases between the two ends. Germline values: CDR1 SGHNT, CDR2 YENEEA.

This clone is labeled as medium-sized. The J gene is TRBJ1-2, the V gene TRBV5-1, with a weak D call TRBD1 (5 bases). Trimming took 0 bases from V and 2 from J, leaving 8 bases between them. CDR1 and CDR2 from the germline V gene are SGHRS and YFSETQ. The CDR3 sequence is 14 residues long. CDR3 nucleotide sequence: TGCGCCAGCAGCTTGGAACGGGGGAACTATGGCTACACCTTC. Translated: CASSLERGNYGYTF.

The chain carries TRBV4-2 and TRBJ2-1; 14 bases are shared with TRBD2. This CDR3 comprises 15 residues. CDR1 and CDR2 (germline): LGHNA, YNFKEQ. Losses at the gene ends were 4 bases for V and 9 bases for J; bases not matched to a gene: 5. The CDR3 coding sequence is TGTGCCAGCAGCCCGACTAGCGGGAGGGCCCCTGAGCAGTTCTTC. Its translation is CASSPTSGRAPEQFF.

The chain employs TRBV30 and TRBJ2-3, with 7 bases fitting TRBD1. The junction had 1 base not matched to a gene; V was cut back by 4 bases and J by 0 bases. The CDR3 is made up of 13 amino acids. Germline V CDR1 and CDR2: GTSNPN, SVGIG (reference sequence). CDR3 DNA sequence: TGTGCCTGGACGGGACAGAGCACAGATACGCAGTATTTT. Translated: CAWTGQSTDTQYF.

The rearrangement uses TRBV6-6 and TRBJ1-1, with D hard to call. The CDR3 is 10 residues long. The germline CDR1 and CDR2 sequences are MNHNY and SVGAGI (reference sequence). Trimming stripped 8 bases from V and 4 bases from J, with 5 bases between. As DNA, the CDR3 is TGTGCCAGCGTTTCCACTGAAGCTTTCTTT. It encodes CASVSTEAFF.

This clone appeared a single time. V and J are TRBV6-1 and TRBJ2-1; TRBD2 matches 10 bases. Germline lookup yields CDR1 MNHNS and CDR2 SASEGT. The CDR3 length is 16 residues. The junction had 2 bases not matched to a gene; V was cut back by 3 bases and J by 0 bases. CDR3 in amino acids: CASSDPSGSSYNEQFF. For the CDR3, the DNA is TGTGCCAGCAGTGACCCTAGCGGGAGCTCCTACAATGAGCAGTTCTTC.

Here the CDR3 reads CTSSKYGLSQSRANVLTF. CDR3 coding DNA: TGCACCAGCAGTAAATATGGTTTGTCACAAAGTCGGGCCAACGTCCTGACTTTC. The rearrangement joins TRBV1 to TRBJ2-6; TRBD1 is the table's D call, not checked against the DNA. TRBV1 is a pseudogene. This CDR3 is built from 18 residues.

This chain joins TRBV5-6 and TRBJ2-5, with 10 bases matching TRBD1. This CDR3 is built from 15 residues. J was trimmed by 5 bases and V by 0 bases; bases with no gene match: 4. Germline assignment: CDR1 SGHDT and CDR2 YYEEEE. CDR3 DNA: TGTGCCAGCAGCTTGGCCGGGACAGGGGAGGAGACCCAGTACTTC. Amino acids: CASSLAGTGEETQYF.

In this sample, this clone turned up a few times. The rearrangement uses TRBV30 and TRBJ2-7; D uncertain. The CDR3 loop spans 11 amino acids. Trimming took off 3 bases at V and 2 bases at J, with 5 bases between the two ends. CDR1 GTSNPN and CDR2 SVGIG come from the germline V gene (reference sequence). The CDR3 nucleotides are TGTGCCTGGAGCTCCACCTACGAGCAGTACTTC. Amino acids: CAWSSTYEQYF.

This clone came up a few times. The J gene is TRBJ2-7, the V gene TRBV19; maybe TRBD1 (6 bases). Germline V gives CDR1 LNHDA, CDR2 SQIVND (reference sequence). The germline V and J ends were trimmed by 5 bases and 2 bases, with 10 bases remaining between them. This CDR3 is built from 13 residues. This CDR3 reads CASSPRGPYEQYF. The CDR3, as DNA: TGTGCCAGTAGTCCCAGGGGACCCTACGAGCAGTACTTC. The full variable domain, completed using reference TRBV19 and TRBJ2-7, is DGGITQSPKYLFRKEGQNVTLSCEQNLNHDAMYWYRQDPGQGLRLIYYSQIVNDFQKGDIAEGYSVSREKKESFPLTVTSAQKNPTAFYLCASSPRGPYEQYFGPGTRLTVT.

This chain uses TRBV29-1 with TRBJ2-1; possibly TRBD1 or TRBD2 for D (7 bases each). Trimming shortened V by 6 bases and J by 5 bases, and 32 bases separated the two germline ends. This CDR3 has 19 residues. CDR1 and CDR2 from the germline V gene are SQVTM and ANQGSEA. The CDR3 sequence is CSVTSPGGGSRTSHNEQFF. In DNA, the CDR3 is TGCAGCGTCACGTCCCCAGGGGGGGGTTCTCGGACATCCCACAATGAGCAGTTCTTC.

The rearrangement links TRBV29-1 to TRBJ2-1, with D perhaps matching TRBD2 (5 bases). This CDR3 comprises 14 residues. Germline lookup yields CDR1 SQVTM and CDR2 ANQGSEA. V was trimmed by 1 base and J by 6 bases, leaving 13 bases between them. Here the CDR3 DNA reads TGCAGCGTTGAAGGGACTCTAGCCTCCAATGAGCAGTTCTTC. This encodes CSVEGTLASNEQFF.

This clone is categorized as medium-sized. The chain recombines TRBV5-1 with TRBJ1-1; the D is unclear. The V gene lost 0 bases and the J gene lost 4 bases, with 13 bases spanning the gap. CDR3 size: 15 residues. The germline CDR1 and CDR2 sequences are SGHRS and YFSETQ. In DNA form, the CDR3 reads TGCGCCAGCAGCTTGGTGGTAGGGTCGAGCACTGAAGCTTTCTTT. Translated, it gives CASSLVVGSSTEAFF.

Points on this clone: The same CDR3 also results from other DNA sequences found in this sample. V is TRBV10-3 and J is TRBJ1-1; a possible D gene is TRBD1 (5 bases). Germline CDR1 is ENHRY and CDR2 is SYGVKD. The CDR3 extends over 13 amino acids. The V and J ends lost 4 bases and 0 bases respectively, with 6 bases between them. DNA of the CDR3: TGTGCCATCAGTGGGGGGATGAACACTGAAGCTTTCTTT. This codes for CAISGGMNTEAFF.